This passage covers 10 T cell receptor beta chains from one sample sequenced in a study of T cell clonality in common variable immunodeficiency. This table comes from immunoSEQ multiplex PCR, and its TCRdb copy is limited to in-frame clones, with some not included. The sample includes about 42,000 clones, none of them occurring once. Input material: peripheral blood mononuclear cells. All receptors come from a person between 18 and 75 years old in good health.

This clone was picked up many times. Read coverage stops 3 residues before the CDR3 terminus; the germline J gene supplies the remainder. This chain joins TRBV18 and TRBJ2-1; 7 bases line up with TRBD2. This CDR3 has 12 amino acids. Germline-derived CDR1 and CDR2 are KGHSH and LQKENI. Trimming at V came to 5 bases and at J to 8 bases, leaving 3 bases not matched to a gene. CDR3 sequence: CASSSGVDEQFF. The CDR3 DNA, read in part, is TGTGCCAGCTCAAGCGGGGTAGATGAG. Supplemented by reference TRBV18 and TRBJ2-1, the full variable domain reads NAGVMQNPRHLVRRRGQEARLRCSPMKGHSHVYWYRQLPEEGLKFMVYLQKENIIDESGMPKERFSAEFPKEGPSILRIQQVVRGDSAAYFCASSSGVDEQFFGPGTRLTVL.

There are many counts of this clone. The sequenced fragment ends 3 residues before the CDR3 boundary, so the rest is inferred from the germline J gene. This chain links TRBV20-1 with TRBJ2-7, with D perhaps matching TRBD2 (6 bases). This CDR3 region has 13 residues. Germline CDR1 is DFQATT and CDR2 is SNEGSKA (reference sequence). Trimming shortened V by 6 bases and J by 2 bases, and 14 bases separated the two germline ends. CDR3 DNA, as far as it was read: TGCAGTGCCGCCGGGTGGGGGGCCTACGAG. Translation gives CSAAGWGAYE. The full CDR3 sequence reads CSAAGWGAYEQYF.

This clone was recorded many times. Coverage ceases 3 residues before the CDR3 finishes, and the germline J gene fills in the end. This chain joins TRBV7-6 and TRBJ2-3; 7 bases agree with TRBD2. The V and J ends lost 0 bases and 5 bases, in that order; junction bases with no gene match: 5. This CDR3 contains 15 residues. Germline V gene data show CDR1 as SGHVS and CDR2 as FNYEAQ. CDR3 DNA, as far as it was read: TGTGCCAGCAGCTTAGCGGGAGGGGCGAGAGATACG. The encoded protein is CASSLAGGARDT. The whole CDR3 is CASSLAGGARDTQYF.

This clone was recorded at least ten times. The CDR3 extends 3 residues past the end of the read, so its final part is completed from the germline J gene. The chain carries TRBV5-1 and TRBJ2-2, with TRBD1 identical over 10 bases. Germline CDR1 and CDR2: SGHRS and YFSETQ. The CDR3 is 14 amino acids. The CDR3 DNA, read in part, is TGCGCCAGCAGCTTACGGGACAGGGGAGAAAAG. It specifies CASSLRDRGEK. The complete CDR3 protein is CASSLRDRGEKLFF.

This clone was counted at least ten times. The read ends 3 residues shy of where the CDR3 ends; the end is completed using the germline J gene. This rearrangement joins TRBV20-1 to TRBJ2-1; 7 bases line up with TRBD2. Trimming cost V 6 bases and J 4 bases; bases outside gene matches: 12. The CDR3 length is 15 residues. The germline gives CDR1 DFQATT, CDR2 SNEGSKA (reference sequence). The CDR3 here is CSASRDSGYYNEQFF. The CDR3 DNA, read in part, is TGCAGTGCCTCTAGGGATAGCGGGTATTACAATGAG.

Ten or more counts support this clone. Coverage ceases 3 residues before the CDR3 finishes, and the germline J gene fills in the end. The rearrangement joins TRBV5-1 to TRBJ1-6; 8 nucleotides agree with TRBD1. V gave up 4 bases and J gave up 9 bases; unmatched junction bases: 9. The CDR3 runs to 15 residues. The germline V gene encodes CDR1 SGHRS and CDR2 YFSETQ. The CDR3 DNA, read in part, is TGCGCCAGCAGCGCAGACAGGGGCCGAAGTTCACCC. Its protein is CASSADRGRSSP. The entire CDR3 protein is CASSADRGRSSPLHF. The full variable domain, its missing parts supplied by reference TRBV5-1 and TRBJ1-6, is KAGVTQTPRYLIKTRGQQVTLSCSPISGHRSVSWYQQTPGQGLQFLFEYFSETQRNKGNFPGRFSGRQFSNSRSEMNVSTLELGDSALYLCASSADRGRSSPLHFGNGTRLTVT.

At least ten counts were recorded for this clone. The DNA ends 3 residues before the CDR3 does, and the rest of the CDR3 is filled in from the germline J gene. The V and J genes are TRBV28 and TRBJ1-6, with 7 bases aligning to TRBD1. Trimming removed 6 bases from V and 0 bases from J; junction bases left unmatched: 5. Germline CDR1 reads MDHEN; CDR2 reads SYDVKM. CDR3 length: 16 residues. CDR3 loop: CASRSTGSSYNSPLHF. The covered CDR3 bases are TGTGCCAGCAGATCGACAGGGAGCTCCTATAATTCACCC.

This clone showed up many times. The read halts 3 residues ahead of the CDR3 end, with the missing end drawn from the germline J gene. The chain carries TRBV28 and TRBJ2-3; a weak D match, TRBD1 (7 bases). Germline CDR1 is MDHEN and CDR2 is SYDVKM. The V end lost 6 bases, the J end lost 4 bases, and 17 bases lay between the germline ends. CDR3 length equals 15 residues. The part of the CDR3 DNA that was read is TGTGCCAGCAGGCCTGGAGGGGGCGAGGCAGATACG. This gives the protein CASRPGGGEADT. The full CDR3 is CASRPGGGEADTQYF.

This clone was found many times. The missing CDR3 end, 3 residues past where the read stops, is filled in from the germline J gene. The chain carries TRBV5-6 and TRBJ1-5; 11 nucleotides agree with TRBD1. Trimming cost V 1 base and J 7 bases; bases outside gene matches: 4. The CDR3 loop spans 15 amino acids. Per germline, CDR1 SGHDT and CDR2 YYEEEE. Partial CDR3 DNA: TGTGCCAGCAGCTTGTGGGACAGGGGGGTCCAGCCC. Amino acids: CASSLWDRGVQP. The whole CDR3 sequence reads CASSLWDRGVQPQHF.

This clone was detected many times. The CDR3 is cut off 3 residues early in the read; its end comes from the germline J gene. This chain uses TRBV9 with TRBJ1-2; D is possibly TRBD1 (6 bases). V shed 0 bases and J shed 6 bases, with 9 bases lying between them. CDR3 size: 13 residues. Germline CDR1 and CDR2: SGDLS and YYNGEE. The CDR3 DNA, read in part, is TGTGCCAGCAGCGTAGGTCCAGGGGATGGC. As protein: CASSVGPGDG. The whole CDR3 sequence reads CASSVGPGDGYTF.